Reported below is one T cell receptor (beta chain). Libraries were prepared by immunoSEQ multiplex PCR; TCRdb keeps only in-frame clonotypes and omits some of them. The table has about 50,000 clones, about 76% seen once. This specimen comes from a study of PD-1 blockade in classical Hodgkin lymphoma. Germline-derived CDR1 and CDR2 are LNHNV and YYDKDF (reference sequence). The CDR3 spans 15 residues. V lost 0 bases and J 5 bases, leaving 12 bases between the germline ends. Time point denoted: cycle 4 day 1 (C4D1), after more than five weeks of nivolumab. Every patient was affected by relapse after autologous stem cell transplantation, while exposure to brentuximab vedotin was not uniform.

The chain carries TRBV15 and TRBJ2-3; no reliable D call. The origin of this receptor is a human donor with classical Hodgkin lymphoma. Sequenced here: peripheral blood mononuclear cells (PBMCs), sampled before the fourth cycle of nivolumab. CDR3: CATSREPSFGDTQYF. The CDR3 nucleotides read TGTGCCACCAGCAGAGAGCCTTCCTTTGGAGATACGCAGTATTTT.